Below, 5 T cell receptor beta chains from the same sample are listed, as sequenced in a study of blood T cell repertoires in COVID-19. The protocol was immunoSEQ multiplex PCR, while the TCRdb copy is restricted to in-frame clones and leaves out a portion. The sample yields approximately 75,000 clones, 80% to 90% seen once. The sequenced sample consisted of peripheral blood. The source is a man aged 60 to 69 with acute or convalescent COVID-19.

This chain uses TRBV28 with TRBJ2-3; tentative D call: TRBD2 (6 bases). Germline assignment: CDR1 MDHEN and CDR2 SYDVKM. The CDR3 sequence is 15 residues long. The ends were cut back, 6 bases at V and 1 base at J, with 14 bases in the middle. This chain's CDR3 is CASRNGGVGTDTQYF. The CDR3 DNA reads TGTGCCAGCAGAAACGGGGGAGTAGGCACAGATACGCAGTATTTT.

The gene calls are TRBV29-1 and TRBJ2-2; 9 nucleotides agree with TRBD1. The V and J ends lost 6 bases and 4 bases, in that order; junction bases with no gene match: 3. There are 13 residues in the CDR3. The germline V gene encodes CDR1 SQVTM and CDR2 ANQGSEA. The CDR3 protein is CSVRDRVTGELFF. The CDR3 nucleotides are TGCAGCGTGAGGGACAGGGTCACCGGGGAGCTGTTTTTT.

This clone appeared once. The rearrangement joins TRBV6-5 to TRBJ1-4; D possibly corresponds to TRBD1 (6 bases). Trimming took off 6 bases at V and 0 bases at J, with 11 bases between the two ends. CDR3 length equals 15 residues. Germline CDR1 and CDR2: MNHEY and SVGAGI. The DNA of the CDR3 is TGTGCCAGCAGCAGGGGAGTTGCAACTAATGAAAAACTGTTTTTT. Its translation: CASSRGVATNEKLFF.

This clone has just one count. This rearrangement joins TRBV5-1 to TRBJ2-7, with 10 positions matching TRBD1. CDR1 and CDR2 from the germline V gene are SGHRS and YFSETQ. CDR3 size: 14 residues. The trim removed 4 bases at V and 2 bases at J, leaving 3 bases unmatched. The CDR3 nucleotides read TGCGCCAGCAGCCACGGACAGGGGGCCTACGAGCAGTACTTC. This sequence encodes CASSHGQGAYEQYF.

CDR3 sequence reads: CAISESYAGDEQYF. For the CDR3, the DNA is TGTGCCATCAGTGAGTCCTACGCGGGGGACGAGCAGTACTTC. The chain employs TRBV10-3 and TRBJ2-7; 7 nucleotides agree with TRBD2. Germline V lookup: CDR1 ENHRY, CDR2 SYGVKD. The CDR3 loop spans 14 amino acids. V was pared by 0 bases and J by 5 bases, with 4 bases of the junction left unmatched.